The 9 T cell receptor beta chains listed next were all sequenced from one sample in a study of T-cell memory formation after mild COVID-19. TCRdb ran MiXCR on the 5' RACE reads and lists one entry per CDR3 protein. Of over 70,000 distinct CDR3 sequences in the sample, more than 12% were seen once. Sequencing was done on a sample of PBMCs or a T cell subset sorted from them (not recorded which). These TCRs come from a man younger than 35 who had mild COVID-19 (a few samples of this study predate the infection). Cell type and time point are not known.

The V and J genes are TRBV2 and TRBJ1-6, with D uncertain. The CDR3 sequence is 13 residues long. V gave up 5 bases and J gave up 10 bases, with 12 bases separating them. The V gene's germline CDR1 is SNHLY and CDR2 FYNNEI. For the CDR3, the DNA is TGTGCCAGCAGTTGGGAGTTGAGCTCACCCCTCCACTTT. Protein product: CASSWELSSPLHF.

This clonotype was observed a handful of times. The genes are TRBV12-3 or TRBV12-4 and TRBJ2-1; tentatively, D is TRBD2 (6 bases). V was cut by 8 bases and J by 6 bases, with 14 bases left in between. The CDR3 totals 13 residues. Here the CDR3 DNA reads TGTGCCAGCGTAAGCGGGCAGCCCAATGAGCAGTTCTTC. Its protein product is CASVSGQPNEQFF.

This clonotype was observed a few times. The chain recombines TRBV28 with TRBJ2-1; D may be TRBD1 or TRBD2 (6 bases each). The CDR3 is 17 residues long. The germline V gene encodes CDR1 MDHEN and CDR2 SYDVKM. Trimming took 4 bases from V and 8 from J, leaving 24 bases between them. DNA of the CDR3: TGTGCCAGCAGTTCCCCTCCTAGGAGGGGGTTTATCGATGAGCAGTTCTTC. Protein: CASSSPPRRGFIDEQFF. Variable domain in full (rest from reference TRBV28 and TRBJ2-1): DVKVTQSSRYLVKRTGEKVFLECVQDMDHENMFWYRQDPGLGLRLIYFSYDVKMKEKGDIPEGYSVSREKKERFSLILESASTNQTSMYLCASSSPPRRGFIDEQFFGPGTRLTVL.

CDR3 amino acids: CASSLGGHYEQYV. The DNA of the CDR3 is TGTGCCAGCAGCTTAGGGGGTCACTACGAGCAGTACGTC. The chain is built from TRBV7-2 and TRBJ2-7, with D hard to call. V lost 1 base and J lost 3, with 7 bases in between. From germline, CDR1 is SGHTA and CDR2 FQGNSA. The CDR3 contains 13 residues.

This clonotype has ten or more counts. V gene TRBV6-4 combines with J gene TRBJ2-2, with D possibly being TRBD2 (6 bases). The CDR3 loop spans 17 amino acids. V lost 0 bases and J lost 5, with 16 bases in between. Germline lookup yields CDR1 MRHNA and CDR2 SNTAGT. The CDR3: CASSDSIPGTGTGELFF. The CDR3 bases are TGTGCCAGCAGTGACTCGATTCCAGGGACTGGGACCGGGGAGCTGTTTTTT.

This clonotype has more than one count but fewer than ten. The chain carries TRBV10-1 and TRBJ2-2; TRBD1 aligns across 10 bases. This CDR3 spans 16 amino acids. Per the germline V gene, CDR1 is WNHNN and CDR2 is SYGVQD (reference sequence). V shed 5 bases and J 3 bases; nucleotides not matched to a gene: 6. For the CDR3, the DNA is TGCGCCAGCAGTAAAGACAGGGGGCCGTACACCGGGGAGCTGTTTTTT. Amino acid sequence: CASSKDRGPYTGELFF.

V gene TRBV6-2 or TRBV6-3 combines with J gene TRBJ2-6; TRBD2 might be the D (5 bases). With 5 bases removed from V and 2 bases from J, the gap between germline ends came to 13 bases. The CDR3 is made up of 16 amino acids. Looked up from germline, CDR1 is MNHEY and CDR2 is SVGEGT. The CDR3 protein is CASSGTRTAGANVLTF. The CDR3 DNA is TGTGCCAGCAGTGGAACTAGGACTGCTGGGGCCAACGTCCTGACTTTC.

The CDR3 here is CASRAVGQETQYF. The CDR3 DNA reads TGTGCCAGCAGAGCCGTAGGTCAAGAGACCCAGTACTTC. V usage is TRBV6-1 and J usage is TRBJ2-5; D unresolved. The CDR3 loop spans 13 amino acids. V was pared by 6 bases and J by 2 bases, with 10 bases between. Germline values: CDR1 MNHNS, CDR2 SASEGT.

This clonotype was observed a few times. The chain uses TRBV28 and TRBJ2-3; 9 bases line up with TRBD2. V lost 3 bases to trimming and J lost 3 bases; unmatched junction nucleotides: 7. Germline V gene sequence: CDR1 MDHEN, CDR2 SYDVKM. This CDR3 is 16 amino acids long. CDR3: CASSFGSGGFTDTQYF. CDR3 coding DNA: TGTGCCAGCAGTTTTGGAAGCGGGGGGTTTACAGATACGCAGTATTTT.